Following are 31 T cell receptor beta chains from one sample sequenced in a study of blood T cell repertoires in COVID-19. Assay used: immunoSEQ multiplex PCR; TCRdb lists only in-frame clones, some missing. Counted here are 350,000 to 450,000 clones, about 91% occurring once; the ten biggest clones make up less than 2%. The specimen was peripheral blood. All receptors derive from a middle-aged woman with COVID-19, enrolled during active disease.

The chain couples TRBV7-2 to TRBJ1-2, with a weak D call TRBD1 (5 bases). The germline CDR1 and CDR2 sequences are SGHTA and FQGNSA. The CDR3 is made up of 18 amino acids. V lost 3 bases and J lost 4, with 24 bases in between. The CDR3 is CASSFHSLSGAVVYGYTF. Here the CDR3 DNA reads TGTGCCAGCAGCTTCCATAGTTTGAGTGGGGCTGTTGTCTATGGCTACACCTTC.

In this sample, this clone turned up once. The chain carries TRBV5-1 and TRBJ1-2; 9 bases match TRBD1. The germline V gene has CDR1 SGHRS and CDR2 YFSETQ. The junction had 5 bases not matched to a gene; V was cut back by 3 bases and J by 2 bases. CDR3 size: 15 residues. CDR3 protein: CASSSLTGGNYGYTF. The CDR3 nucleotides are TGCGCCAGCAGCTCCCTGACAGGGGGAAACTATGGCTACACCTTC.

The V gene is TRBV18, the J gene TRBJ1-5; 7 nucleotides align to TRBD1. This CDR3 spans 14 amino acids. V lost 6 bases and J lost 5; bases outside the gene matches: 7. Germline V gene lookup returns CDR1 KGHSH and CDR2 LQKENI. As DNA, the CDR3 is TGTGCCAGCTCGGAACAGGGGATGGATCAGCCCCAGCATTTT. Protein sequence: CASSEQGMDQPQHF.

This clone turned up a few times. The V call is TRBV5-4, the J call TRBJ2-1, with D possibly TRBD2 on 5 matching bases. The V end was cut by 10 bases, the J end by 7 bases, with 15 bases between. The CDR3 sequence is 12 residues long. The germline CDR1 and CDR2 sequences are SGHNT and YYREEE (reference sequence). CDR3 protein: CAGGLVGNEQFF. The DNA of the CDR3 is TGTGCCGGCGGGTTAGTAGGGAATGAGCAGTTCTTC. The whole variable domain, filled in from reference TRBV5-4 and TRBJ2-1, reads ETGVTQSPTHLIKTRGQQVTLRCSSQSGHNTVSWYQQALGQGPQFIFQYYREEENGRGNFPPRFSGLQFPNYSSELNVNALELDDSALYLCAGGLVGNEQFFGPGTRLTVL.

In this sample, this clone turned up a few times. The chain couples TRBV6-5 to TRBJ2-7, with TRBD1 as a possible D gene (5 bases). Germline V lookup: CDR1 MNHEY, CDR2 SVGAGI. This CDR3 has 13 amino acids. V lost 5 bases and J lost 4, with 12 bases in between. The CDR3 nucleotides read TGTGCCAGCAGTCGCCAGCCAGGGTACGAGCAGTACTTC. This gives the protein CASSRQPGYEQYF.

The CDR3 DNA reads as TGTGCCTGGAGTGTAAGGCAGGGGGCGAGCAATCAGCCCCAGCATTTT. This encodes CAWSVRQGASNQPQHF. The chain combines TRBV30 with TRBJ1-5; TRBD1 agrees at 8 bases. This CDR3 contains 16 residues. V shed 0 bases and J 1 base; nucleotides not matched to a gene: 5. The germline V gene has CDR1 GTSNPN and CDR2 SVGIG (reference sequence).

DNA for the CDR3: TGTGCCAGCAACCTTCGTGGCAGTAGCACAGATACGCAGTATTTT. This sequence encodes CASNLRGSSTDTQYF. V and J are TRBV9 and TRBJ2-3; D unresolved. V shed 6 bases and J shed 0 bases, with 14 bases lying between them. The V gene's germline CDR1 is SGDLS and CDR2 YYNGEE. The CDR3 totals 15 residues.

The CDR3 is CASSLGPTGYGYTF. The CDR3, as DNA: TGTGCCAGCAGCTTAGGTCCCACAGGATATGGCTACACCTTC. The chain is built from TRBV11-2 and TRBJ1-2, with D possibly TRBD1 on 5 matching bases. V was cut by 1 base and J by 5 bases, with 11 bases left in between. CDR1 SGHAT and CDR2 FQNNGV come from the germline V gene. The CDR3 is 14 residues long.

This chain's CDR3 is CASSQRQGLNTEAFF. The CDR3 bases are TGCGCCAGCAGTCAAAGACAGGGATTGAACACTGAAGCTTTCTTT. V is TRBV23-1 and J is TRBJ1-1, with 7 bases matching TRBD1. TRBV23-1 has ORF status, its function being uncertain. Trimming removed 2 bases from V and 0 bases from J; junction bases left unmatched: 3. The length of the CDR3 is 15 residues.

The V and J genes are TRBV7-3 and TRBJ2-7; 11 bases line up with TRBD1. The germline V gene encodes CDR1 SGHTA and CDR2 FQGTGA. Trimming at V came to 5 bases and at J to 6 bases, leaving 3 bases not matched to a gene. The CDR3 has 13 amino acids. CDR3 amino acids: CASSTGTGGEQYF. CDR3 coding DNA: TGTGCCAGCAGCACTGGGACAGGGGGCGAGCAGTACTTC. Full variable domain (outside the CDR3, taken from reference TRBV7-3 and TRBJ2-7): GAGVSQTPSNKVTEKGKYVELRCDPISGHTALYWYRQSLGQGPEFLIYFQGTGAADDSGLPNDRFFAVRPEGSVSTLKIQRTERGDSAVYLCASSTGTGGEQYFGPGTRLTVT.

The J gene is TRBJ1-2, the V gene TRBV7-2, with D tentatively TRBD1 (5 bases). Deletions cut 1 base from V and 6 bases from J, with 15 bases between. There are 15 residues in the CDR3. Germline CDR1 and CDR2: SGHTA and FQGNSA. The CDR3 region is CASSLVQGGRDGYTF. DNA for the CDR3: TGTGCCAGCAGCTTAGTCCAGGGAGGTAGAGATGGCTACACCTTC.

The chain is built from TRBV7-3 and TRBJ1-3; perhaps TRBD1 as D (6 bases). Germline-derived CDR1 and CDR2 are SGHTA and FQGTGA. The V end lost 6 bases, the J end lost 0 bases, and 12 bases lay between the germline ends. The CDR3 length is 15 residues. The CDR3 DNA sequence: TGTGCCAGCAGTTCGGACAGCGACTCTGGAAACACCATATATTTT. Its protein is CASSSDSDSGNTIYF.

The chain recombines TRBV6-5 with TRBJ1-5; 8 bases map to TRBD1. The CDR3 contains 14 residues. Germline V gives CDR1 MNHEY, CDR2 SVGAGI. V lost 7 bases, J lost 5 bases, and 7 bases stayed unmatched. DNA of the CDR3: TGTGCCAGCAACGAGGACAGGGTCTATCAGCCCCAGCATTTT. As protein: CASNEDRVYQPQHF.

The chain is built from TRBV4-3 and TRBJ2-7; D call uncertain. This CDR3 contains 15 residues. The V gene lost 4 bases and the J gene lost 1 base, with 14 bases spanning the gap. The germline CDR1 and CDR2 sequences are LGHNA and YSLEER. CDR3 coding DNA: TGCGCCAGCAGCCGATCGGTATCAAATTCCTACGAGCAGTACTTC. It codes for CASSRSVSNSYEQYF.

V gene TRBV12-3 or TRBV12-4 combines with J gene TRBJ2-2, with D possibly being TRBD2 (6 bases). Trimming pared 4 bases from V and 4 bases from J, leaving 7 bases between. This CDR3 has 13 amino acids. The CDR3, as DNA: TGTGCCAGCAGTTGGGGACTCACCGGGGAGCTGTTTTTT. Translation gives CASSWGLTGELFF.

CDR3 sequence reads: CASSKPGTGLGQPQHF. The CDR3 DNA reads as TGTGCCAGCAGCAAACCCGGGACAGGGTTAGGTCAGCCCCAGCATTTT. This chain links TRBV21-1 with TRBJ1-5; the table calls TRBD1, which could not be checked here. TRBV21-1 is described as a pseudogene. The CDR3 is 16 amino acids.

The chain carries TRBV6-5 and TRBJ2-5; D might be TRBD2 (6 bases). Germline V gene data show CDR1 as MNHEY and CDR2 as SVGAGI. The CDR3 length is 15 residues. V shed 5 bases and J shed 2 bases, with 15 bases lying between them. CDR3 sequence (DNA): TGTGCCAGCAGTCCCACTGGGGGGATACAAGAGACCCAGTACTTC. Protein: CASSPTGGIQETQYF.

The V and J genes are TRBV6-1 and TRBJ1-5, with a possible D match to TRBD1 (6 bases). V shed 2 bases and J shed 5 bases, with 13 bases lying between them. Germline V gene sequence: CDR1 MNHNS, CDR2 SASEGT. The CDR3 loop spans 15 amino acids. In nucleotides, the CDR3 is TGTGCCAGCAGTGAAATCCGGGACACAGATCAGCCCCAGCATTTT. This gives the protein CASSEIRDTDQPQHF.

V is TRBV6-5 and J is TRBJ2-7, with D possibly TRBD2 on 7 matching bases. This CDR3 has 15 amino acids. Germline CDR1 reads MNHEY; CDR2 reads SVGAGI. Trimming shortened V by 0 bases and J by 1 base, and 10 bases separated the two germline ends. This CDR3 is CASSYSGGGSYEQYF. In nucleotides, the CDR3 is TGTGCCAGCAGTTACTCAGGGGGGGGATCCTACGAGCAGTACTTC.

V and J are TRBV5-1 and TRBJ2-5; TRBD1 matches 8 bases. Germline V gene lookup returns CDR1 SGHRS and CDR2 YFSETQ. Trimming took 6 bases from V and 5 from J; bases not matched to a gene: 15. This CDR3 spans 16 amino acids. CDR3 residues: CASKGVGQGLGETQYF. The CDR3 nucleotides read TGCGCCAGCAAAGGAGTAGGACAGGGACTGGGGGAGACCCAGTACTTC. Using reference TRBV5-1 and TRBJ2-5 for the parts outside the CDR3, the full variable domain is KAGVTQTPRYLIKTRGQQVTLSCSPISGHRSVSWYQQTPGQGLQFLFEYFSETQRNKGNFPGRFSGRQFSNSRSEMNVSTLELGDSALYLCASKGVGQGLGETQYFGPGTRLLVL.

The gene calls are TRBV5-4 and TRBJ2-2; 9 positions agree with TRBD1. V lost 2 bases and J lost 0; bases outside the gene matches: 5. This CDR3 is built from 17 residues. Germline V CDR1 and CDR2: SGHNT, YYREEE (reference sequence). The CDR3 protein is CASSFRRTGANTGELFF. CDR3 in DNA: TGTGCCAGCAGCTTCCGACGGACAGGGGCGAACACCGGGGAGCTGTTTTTT.

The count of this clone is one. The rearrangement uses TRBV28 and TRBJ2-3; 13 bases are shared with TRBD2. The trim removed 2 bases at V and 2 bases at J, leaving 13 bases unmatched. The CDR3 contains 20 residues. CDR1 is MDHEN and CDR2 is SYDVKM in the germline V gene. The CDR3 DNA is TGTGCCAGCAGTTTAAGACCCCCCGGGACTAGCGGGGATAACACAGATACGCAGTATTTT. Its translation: CASSLRPPGTSGDNTDTQYF.

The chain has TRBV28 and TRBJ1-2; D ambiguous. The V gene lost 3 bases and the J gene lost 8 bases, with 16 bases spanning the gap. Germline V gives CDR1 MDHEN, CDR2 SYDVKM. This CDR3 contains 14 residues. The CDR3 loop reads CASSLQWGGKGYTF. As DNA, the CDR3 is TGTGCCAGCAGTTTGCAGTGGGGAGGGAAAGGCTACACCTTC.

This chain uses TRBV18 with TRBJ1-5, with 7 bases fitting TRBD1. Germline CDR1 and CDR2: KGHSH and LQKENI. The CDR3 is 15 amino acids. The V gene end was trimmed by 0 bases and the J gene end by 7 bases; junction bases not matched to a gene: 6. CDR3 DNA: TGTGCCAGCTCACCACCAGGGGGCGTGATGCAGCCCCAGCATTTT. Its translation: CASSPPGGVMQPQHF.

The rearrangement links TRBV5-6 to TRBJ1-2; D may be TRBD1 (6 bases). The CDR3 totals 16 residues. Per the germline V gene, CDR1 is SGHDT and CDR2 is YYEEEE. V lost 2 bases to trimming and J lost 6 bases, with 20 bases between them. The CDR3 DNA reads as TGTGCCAGCAGCTTTATTAACGGACAGCGACACAATGGCTACACCTTC. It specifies CASSFINGQRHNGYTF.

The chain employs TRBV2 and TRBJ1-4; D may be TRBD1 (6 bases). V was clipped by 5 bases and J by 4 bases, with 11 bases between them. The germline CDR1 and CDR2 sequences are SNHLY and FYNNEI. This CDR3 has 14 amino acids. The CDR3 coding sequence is TGTGCCAGCAGTATTAACAGGGTTAATGAAAAACTGTTTTTT. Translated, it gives CASSINRVNEKLFF.

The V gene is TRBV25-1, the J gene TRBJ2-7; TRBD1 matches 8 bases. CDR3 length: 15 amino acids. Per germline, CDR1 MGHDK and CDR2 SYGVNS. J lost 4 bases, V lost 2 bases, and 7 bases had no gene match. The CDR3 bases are TGTGCCAGCAGTGAAGTAGGCAGGGGGCCATACGAGCAGTACTTC. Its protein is CASSEVGRGPYEQYF.

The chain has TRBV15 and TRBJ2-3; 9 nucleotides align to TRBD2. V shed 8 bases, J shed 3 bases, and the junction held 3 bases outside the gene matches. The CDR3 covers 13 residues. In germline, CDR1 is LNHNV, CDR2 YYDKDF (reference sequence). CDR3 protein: CATLAGGTDTQYF. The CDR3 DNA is TGTGCCACCCTCGCGGGGGGGACAGATACGCAGTATTTT.

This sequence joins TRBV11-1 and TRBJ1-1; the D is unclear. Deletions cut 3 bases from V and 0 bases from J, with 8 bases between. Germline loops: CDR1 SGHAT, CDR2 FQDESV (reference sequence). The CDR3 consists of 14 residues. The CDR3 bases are TGTGCCAGCAGCTTTTCGGTACTGAACACTGAAGCTTTCTTT. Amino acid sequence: CASSFSVLNTEAFF.

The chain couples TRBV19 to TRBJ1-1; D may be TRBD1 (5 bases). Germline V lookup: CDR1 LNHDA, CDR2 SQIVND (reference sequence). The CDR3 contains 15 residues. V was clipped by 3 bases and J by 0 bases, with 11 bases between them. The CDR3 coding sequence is TGTGCCAGTAGTATTGGGGGACTCATGAACACTGAAGCTTTCTTT. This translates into CASSIGGLMNTEAFF. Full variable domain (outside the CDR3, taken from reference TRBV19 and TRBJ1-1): DGGITQSPKYLFRKEGQNVTLSCEQNLNHDAMYWYRQDPGQGLRLIYYSQIVNDFQKGDIAEGYSVSREKKESFPLTVTSAQKNPTAFYLCASSIGGLMNTEAFFGQGTRLTVV.

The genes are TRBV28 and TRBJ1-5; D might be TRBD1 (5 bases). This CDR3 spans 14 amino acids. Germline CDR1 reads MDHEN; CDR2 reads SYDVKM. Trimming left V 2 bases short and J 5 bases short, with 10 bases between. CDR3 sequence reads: CASSLDQGYQPQHF. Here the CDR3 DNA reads TGTGCCAGCAGTTTAGATCAGGGCTATCAGCCCCAGCATTTT. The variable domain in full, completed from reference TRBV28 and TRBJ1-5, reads DVKVTQSSRYLVKRTGEKVFLECVQDMDHENMFWYRQDPGLGLRLIYFSYDVKMKEKGDIPEGYSVSREKKERFSLILESASTNQTSMYLCASSLDQGYQPQHFGDGTRLSIL.